This TCR beta chain was identified during a study of T cell repertoires in cytomegalovirus infection. Looking at the study overall: Indications came from public TCR beta signatures; they pointed to CMV infection and to a matching HLA type.

Trimming removed 1 base from V and 2 bases from J; junction bases left unmatched: 14. The CDR3 consists of 20 residues. Germline V lookup: CDR1 SGHDN, CDR2 FVKESK. TCRdb re-analysed the reads in MiXCR, keeping a single row per CDR3 protein. Of fewer than 1,000,000 distinct CDR3 sequences listed, less than 40% are singletons. Comments on this clonotype: Its antigen remains unknown.

Findings of the study overall: HLA-C-restricted TCR beta clonotypes specific for CMV led the ex vivo response.

The source was cultured CD8+ T cells from PBMCs, collected from culture after CMV antigen stimulation. The origin of this receptor is a human donor in good health (CMV status not recorded). Some clones in this sample may be carry-over from other donors' samples. This chain connects TRBV14 to TRBJ2-2, with TRBD2 matching over 9 bases. CDR3 sequence reads: CASSQVSSSGVLPNTGELFF. DNA for the CDR3: TGTGCCAGCAGCCAAGTATCGTCTAGCGGGGTTCTTCCTAACACCGGGGAGCTGTTTTTT.